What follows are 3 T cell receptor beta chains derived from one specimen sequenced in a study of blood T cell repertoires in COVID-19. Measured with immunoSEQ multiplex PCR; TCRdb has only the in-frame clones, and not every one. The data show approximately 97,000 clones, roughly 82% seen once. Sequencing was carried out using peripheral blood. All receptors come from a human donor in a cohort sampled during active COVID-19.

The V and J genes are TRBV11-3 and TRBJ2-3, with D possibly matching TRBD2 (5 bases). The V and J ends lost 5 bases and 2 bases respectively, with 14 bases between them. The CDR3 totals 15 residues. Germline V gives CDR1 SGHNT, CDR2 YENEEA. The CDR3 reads CASSPTGSYTDTQYF. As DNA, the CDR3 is TGTGCCAGCAGCCCTACGGGGAGCTACACAGATACGCAGTATTTT.

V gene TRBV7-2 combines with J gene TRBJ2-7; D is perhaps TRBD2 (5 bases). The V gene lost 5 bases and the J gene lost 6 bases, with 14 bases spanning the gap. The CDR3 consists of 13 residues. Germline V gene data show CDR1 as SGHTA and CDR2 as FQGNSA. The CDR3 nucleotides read TGTGCCAGCAGCCACGCCTCGGAGGCCGAGCAGTACTTC. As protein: CASSHASEAEQYF.

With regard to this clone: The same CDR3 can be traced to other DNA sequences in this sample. CDR3: CASSRDRDYEQYF. The DNA of the CDR3 is TGTGCCAGCAGCCGGGACAGGGACTACGAGCAGTACTTC. J is TRBJ2-7 and V is TRBV7-2; TRBD1 matches at 9 bases. Germline CDR1 SGHTA, CDR2 FQGNSA. V shed 5 bases, J shed 3 bases, and the junction held 2 bases outside the gene matches. There are 13 residues in the CDR3.